This TCR beta chain was observed in a study of cytomegalovirus exposure and HLA in healthy donors. Overall study: An analysis done earlier identified 120 million or so unique TCR beta sequences from about 179 million T cells. An early data release held around 80 million unique TCRs from HLA-typed donors. The study, taken as a whole, reports: There were several of the most significant clusters that appeared linked to common viral pathogens in a later analysis. Prediction of most subjects' HLA-A and HLA-B alleles by TCR beta sequences was reportedly accurate.

In the PCR, 60 Vbeta and 13 Jbeta primers were used. The repertoire was sequenced with immunoSEQ multiplex PCR; TCRdb's copy has only in-frame clones and lacks some. Counted here are 200,000 to 250,000 clones, 83% occurring once; the ten biggest clones make up approximately 1.5%. Germline CDR1 reads MNHEY; CDR2 reads SVGAGI. V was cut by 6 bases and J by 3 bases, with 12 bases left in between. The CDR3 has 13 amino acids. This clone was found a few times. What it binds is unknown. The sample consisted of PBMCs. The chain has TRBV6-5 and TRBJ2-7; possibly TRBD1 for D (5 bases). This sequence originates from a girl between 10 and 17 years old in good health and CMV-seronegative. The CDR3 region has the DNA TGTGCCAGCAGCCTAGGAAGGGGCTACGAGCAGTACTTC. Its protein product is CASSLGRGYEQYF.